This is a list of T cell receptor beta chains from one sample in a study of cytomegalovirus exposure and HLA in healthy donors. Measured with immunoSEQ multiplex PCR; TCRdb has only the in-frame clones, and not every one. The data show about 130,000 clones, with around nine tenths seen just once and 1.4% to 1.5% held by the top ten. Sequenced input: PBMCs. These TCRs come from a man between 25 and 39 years old in good health and CMV-seronegative. Both conserved end residues are part of each CDR3. The order of the fields is J gene, V gene, D gene, CDR3 protein, CDR3 DNA. A D gene is named only where the DNA matches it firmly.

J gene: TRBJ1-1
V gene: TRBV10-2
D gene: .
CDR3 protein: CASSIQGNTEAFF
CDR3 DNA: TGCGCCAGCAGTATACAGGGGAACACTGAAGCTTTCTTT

J gene: TRBJ1-2
V gene: TRBV7-9
D gene: TRBD1
CDR3 protein: CASSQGWTGRERNYGYTF
CDR3 DNA: TGTGCCAGCAGCCAAGGTTGGACAGGGCGAGAGCGCAACTATGGCTACACCTTC

J gene: TRBJ2-1
V gene: TRBV4-1
D gene: TRBD2
CDR3 protein: CASRGAAGAFYNEQFF
CDR3 DNA: TGCGCCAGCAGAGGAGCAGCGGGGGCCTTTTACAATGAGCAGTTCTTC

J gene: TRBJ2-7
V gene: TRBV15
D gene: .
CDR3 protein: CATSRGSLGLTAYEQYF
CDR3 DNA: TGTGCCACCAGCAGAGGCTCTCTAGGACTAACGGCCTACGAGCAGTACTTC

J gene: TRBJ2-2
V gene: TRBV18
D gene: .
CDR3 protein: CASSSAPGGTGELFF
CDR3 DNA: TGTGCCAGCTCATCCGCGCCGGGTGGGACCGGGGAGCTGTTTTTT

J gene: TRBJ2-7
V gene: TRBV10-3
D gene: TRBD1
CDR3 protein: CAISWTGGSYEQYF
CDR3 DNA: TGTGCCATCAGTTGGACAGGGGGTTCCTACGAGCAGTACTTC

J gene: TRBJ2-5
V gene: TRBV6-5
D gene: TRBD1
CDR3 protein: CASRIPGGVETQYF
CDR3 DNA: TGTGCCAGCCGAATTCCAGGGGGCGTAGAGACCCAGTACTTC

J gene: TRBJ1-1
V gene: TRBV30
D gene: .
CDR3 protein: CAWTPGHLNTEAFF
CDR3 DNA: TGTGCCTGGACCCCGGGACACCTTAACACTGAAGCTTTCTTT

J gene: TRBJ2-7
V gene: TRBV5-1
D gene: TRBD2
CDR3 protein: CASSPGHRLGLAGDEQYF
CDR3 DNA: TGCGCCAGCAGCCCAGGACACCGCCTGGGACTAGCGGGAGACGAGCAGTACTTC

J gene: TRBJ2-1
V gene: TRBV7-9
D gene: .
CDR3 protein: CASSFGGGRNEQFF
CDR3 DNA: TGTGCCAGCAGCTTTGGGGGAGGTCGGAATGAGCAGTTCTTC